A single sample is the source of the 13 T cell receptor beta chains below, sequenced in a study of graft-versus-host responses after intestinal transplantation. Tissue processing of the graft released intraepithelial and lamina propria lymphocytes from it. Produced via immunoSEQ multiplex PCR; TCRdb's table is partial and in-frame only. Found here are about 11,000 clones, roughly 76% of them singletons; the top ten hold 10%. The sequenced sample was ileum tissue, obtained 23 days after intestinal transplant. These receptors originate from a human patient who received an intestinal transplant, so some T cells may come from the graft donor.

In the case of this clone: At one end the junction does not follow the germline gene, possibly because of a read error. The chain recombines TRBV5-1 with TRBJ2-7; tentatively, D is TRBD1 (5 bases). The CDR3 spans 15 residues. Germline V lookup: CDR1 SGHRS, CDR2 YFSETQ. CDR3 residues: CASSLGAGRSSEQYF. The CDR3 DNA reads TGCGCCAGCAGCTTGGGGGCAGGGCGGTCCTCCGAGCAGTACTTC. The complete variable domain, with remaining parts taken from reference TRBV5-1 and TRBJ2-7, reads KAGVTQTPRYLIKTRGQQVTLSCSPISGHRSVSWYQQTPGQGLQFLFEYFSETQRNKGNFPGRFSGRQFSNSRSEMNVSTLELGDSALYLCASSLGAGRSSEQYFGPGTRLTVT.

The chain employs TRBV18 and TRBJ2-7; 11 nucleotides match TRBD1. This CDR3 is built from 14 residues. Germline V gives CDR1 KGHSH, CDR2 LQKENI. The ends lost 2 bases at V and 3 bases at J; junction bases unmatched: 0. The CDR3 DNA sequence: TGTGCCAGCTCACCAGGGACAGGGGGCTACGAGCAGTACTTC. Its translation is CASSPGTGGYEQYF.

The chain joins TRBV4-2 to TRBJ2-1; TRBD1 is a possible D gene (5 bases). Trimming cost V 0 bases and J 0 bases, with 12 bases left between them. Germline V gene lookup returns CDR1 LGHNA and CDR2 YNFKEQ. The CDR3 spans 17 residues. Here the CDR3 reads CASSQDPPQGSYNEQFF. The CDR3 coding sequence is TGTGCCAGCAGCCAAGATCCCCCCCAGGGCTCCTACAATGAGCAGTTCTTC.

CDR3 sequence reads: CASMDWRAGDTEAFF. DNA of the CDR3: TGTGCCAGCATGGACTGGAGGGCAGGGGACACTGAAGCTTTCTTT. The chain is built from TRBV4-2 and TRBJ1-1; D perhaps matches TRBD1 (6 bases). Germline V gene sequence: CDR1 LGHNA, CDR2 YNFKEQ. The CDR3 runs 15 residues. Trimming stripped 7 bases from V and 3 bases from J, with 18 bases between.

This sequence joins TRBV30 and TRBJ1-5, with D perhaps TRBD1 (5 bases). Germline CDR1 and CDR2: GTSNPN and SVGIG (reference sequence). V dropped 3 bases and J dropped 7 bases, with 13 bases sitting between them. CDR3 length equals 13 residues. Here the CDR3 reads CAWRQGVNQPQHF. The CDR3 DNA reads TGTGCCTGGAGGCAGGGAGTGAACCAGCCCCAGCATTTT. Based on the CDR3 plus reference TRBV30 and TRBJ1-5, the full variable domain is SQTIHQWPATLVQPVGSPLSLECTVEGTSNPNLYWYRQAAGRGLQLLFYSVGIGQISSEVPQNLSASRPQDRQFILSSKKLLLSDSGFYLCAWRQGVNQPQHFGDGTRLSIL.

The genes are TRBV28 and TRBJ2-6, with D hard to call. V was trimmed by 6 bases and J by 1 base, leaving 13 bases between them. Germline lookup yields CDR1 MDHEN and CDR2 SYDVKM. The CDR3 runs to 16 residues. The CDR3 region is CASSLPTRSGANVLTF. CDR3 DNA sequence: TGTGCCAGCAGCCTTCCTACACGGTCTGGGGCCAACGTCCTGACTTTC.

The chain carries TRBV9 and TRBJ1-2; no reliable D call. V was shortened by 0 bases and J by 2 bases, with 11 bases between the two germline ends. This CDR3 comprises 15 residues. Germline V gene data show CDR1 as SGDLS and CDR2 as YYNGEE. CDR3 bases: TGTGCCAGCAGCGTAGTGGCAGGAGGGAACTATGGCTACACCTTC. Amino acid sequence: CASSVVAGGNYGYTF.

The chain couples TRBV10-2 to TRBJ2-7; 9 nucleotides agree with TRBD2. The junction had 12 bases not matched to a gene; V was cut back by 10 bases and J by 2 bases. The V gene's germline CDR1 is WSHSY and CDR2 SAAADI. CDR3 length: 15 residues. The DNA for the CDR3 is TGCGCCACGGCGATGGCGGGAGGGGGACCCTACGAGCAGTACTTC. Translated: CATAMAGGGPYEQYF.

This clone was counted once. This chain links TRBV27 with TRBJ1-1; D is ambiguous. V was shortened by 6 bases and J by 11 bases, with 13 bases between the two germline ends. This CDR3 has 11 residues. The germline V gene encodes CDR1 MNHEY and CDR2 SMNVEV (reference sequence). The CDR3 reads CASSPGTEAFF. In DNA, the CDR3 is TGTGCCAGCAGCCCCGGAACGGAGGCTTTCTTT.

CDR3 region: CPRQVRERNEQFF. As DNA, the CDR3 is TGTCCCCGCCAGGTCAGAGAGAGGAATGAGCAGTTCTTC. The J gene is TRBJ2-1, the V gene TRBV19; no firm D call. The CDR3 spans 13 residues. Germline V lookup: CDR1 LNHDA, CDR2 SQIVND (reference sequence).

This clone was counted a few times. V is TRBV5-6 and J is TRBJ1-5; D remains ambiguous. V was trimmed by 2 bases and J by 5 bases, leaving 11 bases between them. CDR1 is SGHDT, CDR2 YYEEEE, per germline. The CDR3 runs to 14 residues. The CDR3 loop is CASSFGGSYQPQHF. CDR3 bases: TGTGCCAGCAGCTTTGGTGGGAGTTATCAGCCCCAGCATTTT.

This clone was seen only a few times. The chain links TRBV6-1 to TRBJ1-2, with 7 bases lining up with TRBD1. This CDR3 has 15 residues. The V gene's germline CDR1 is MNHNS and CDR2 SASEGT. V lost 3 bases and J lost 1; bases outside the gene matches: 5. CDR3 protein: CASSDPRDSNYGYTF. The DNA for the CDR3 is TGTGCCAGCAGTGATCCCCGGGACAGTAACTATGGCTACACCTTC.

This sequence joins TRBV7-9 and TRBJ1-5; 8 bases align to TRBD1. This CDR3 has 15 amino acids. Trimming at V came to 3 bases and at J to 4 bases, leaving 5 bases not matched to a gene. CDR1 is SEHNR and CDR2 is FQNEAQ in the germline V gene (reference sequence). The CDR3 sequence is CASSFTGGWNQPQHF. The CDR3 DNA reads as TGTGCCAGCAGCTTTACAGGGGGTTGGAATCAGCCCCAGCATTTT.